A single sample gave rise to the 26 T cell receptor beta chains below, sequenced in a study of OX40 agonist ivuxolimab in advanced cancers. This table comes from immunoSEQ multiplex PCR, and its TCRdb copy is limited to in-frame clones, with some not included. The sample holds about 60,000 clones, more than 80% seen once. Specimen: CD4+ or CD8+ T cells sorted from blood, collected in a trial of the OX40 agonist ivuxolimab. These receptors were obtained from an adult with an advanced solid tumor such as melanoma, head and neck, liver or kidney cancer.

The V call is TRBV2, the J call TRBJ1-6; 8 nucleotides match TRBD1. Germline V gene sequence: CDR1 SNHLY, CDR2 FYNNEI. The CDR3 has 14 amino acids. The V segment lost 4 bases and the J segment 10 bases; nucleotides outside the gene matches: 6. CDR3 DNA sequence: TGTGCCAGCAGTGCCGCAGGGGGCTGGTCACCCCTCCACTTT. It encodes CASSAAGGWSPLHF.

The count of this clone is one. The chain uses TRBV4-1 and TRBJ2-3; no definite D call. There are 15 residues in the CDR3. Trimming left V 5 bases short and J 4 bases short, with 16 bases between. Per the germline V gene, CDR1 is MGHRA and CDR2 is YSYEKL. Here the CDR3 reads CASSYRLARADTQYF. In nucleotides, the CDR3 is TGCGCCAGCAGCTATCGGTTAGCTAGGGCAGATACGCAGTATTTT.

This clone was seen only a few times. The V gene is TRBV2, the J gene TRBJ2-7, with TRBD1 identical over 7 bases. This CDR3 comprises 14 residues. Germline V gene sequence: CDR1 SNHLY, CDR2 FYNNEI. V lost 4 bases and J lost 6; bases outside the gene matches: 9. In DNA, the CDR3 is TGTGCCAGCAGTGGGCAGGGGGTAGTGAGCGAGCAGTACTTC. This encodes CASSGQGVVSEQYF.

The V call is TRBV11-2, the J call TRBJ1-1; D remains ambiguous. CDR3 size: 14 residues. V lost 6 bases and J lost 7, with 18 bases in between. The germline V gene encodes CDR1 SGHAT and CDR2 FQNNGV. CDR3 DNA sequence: TGTGCCAGCAGTGGGTCCACGGGCTCCCATGAAGCTTTCTTT. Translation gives CASSGSTGSHEAFF.

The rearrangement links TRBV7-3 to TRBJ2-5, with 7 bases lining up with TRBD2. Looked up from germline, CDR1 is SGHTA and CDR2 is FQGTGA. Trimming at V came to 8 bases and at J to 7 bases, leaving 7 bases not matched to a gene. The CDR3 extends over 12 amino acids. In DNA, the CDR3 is TGTGCCAGCGGCCGGGGGGACGGGACCCAGTACTTC. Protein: CASGRGDGTQYF.

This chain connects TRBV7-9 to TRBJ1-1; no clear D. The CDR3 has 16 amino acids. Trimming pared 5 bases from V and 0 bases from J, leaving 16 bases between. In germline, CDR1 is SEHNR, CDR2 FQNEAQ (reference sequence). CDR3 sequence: CASSDWTSDMNTEAFF. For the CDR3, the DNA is TGTGCCAGCAGCGATTGGACCTCCGATATGAACACTGAAGCTTTCTTT.

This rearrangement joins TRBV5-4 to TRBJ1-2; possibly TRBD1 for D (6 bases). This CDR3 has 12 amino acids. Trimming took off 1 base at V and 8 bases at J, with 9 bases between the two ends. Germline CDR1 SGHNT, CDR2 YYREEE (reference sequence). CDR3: CASSLKGEGYTF. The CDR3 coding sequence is TGTGCCAGCAGCTTGAAGGGGGAGGGCTACACCTTC.

The CDR3 sequence: CASSPLLAGNTDTQYF. The CDR3 DNA reads TGTGCCAGCAGTCCGTTACTAGCGGGAAACACAGATACGCAGTATTTT. The chain couples TRBV6-6 to TRBJ2-3; 10 nucleotides line up with TRBD2. Germline loops: CDR1 MNHNY, CDR2 SVGAGI (reference sequence). The CDR3 is 16 residues long. The trim removed 5 bases at V and 2 bases at J, leaving 7 bases unmatched.

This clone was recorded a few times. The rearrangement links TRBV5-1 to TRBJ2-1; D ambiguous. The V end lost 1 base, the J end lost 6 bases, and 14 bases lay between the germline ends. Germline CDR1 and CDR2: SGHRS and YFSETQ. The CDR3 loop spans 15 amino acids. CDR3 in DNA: TGCGCCAGCAGCTTGATATCCGGCACCGCCAATGAGCAGTTCTTC. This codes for CASSLISGTANEQFF.

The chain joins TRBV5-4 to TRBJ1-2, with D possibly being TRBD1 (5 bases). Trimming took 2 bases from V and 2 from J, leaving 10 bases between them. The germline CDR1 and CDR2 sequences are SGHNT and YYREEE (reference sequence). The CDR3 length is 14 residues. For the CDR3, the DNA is TGTGCCAGCAGCTTCCCAGGGCAAAACTATGGCTACACCTTC. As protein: CASSFPGQNYGYTF.

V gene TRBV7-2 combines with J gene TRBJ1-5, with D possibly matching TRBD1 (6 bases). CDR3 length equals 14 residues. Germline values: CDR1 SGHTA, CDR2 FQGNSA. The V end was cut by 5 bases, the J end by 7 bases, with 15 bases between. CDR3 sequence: CASSPGATGQPQHF. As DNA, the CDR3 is TGTGCCAGCAGCCCGGGGGCGACTGGACAGCCCCAGCATTTT.

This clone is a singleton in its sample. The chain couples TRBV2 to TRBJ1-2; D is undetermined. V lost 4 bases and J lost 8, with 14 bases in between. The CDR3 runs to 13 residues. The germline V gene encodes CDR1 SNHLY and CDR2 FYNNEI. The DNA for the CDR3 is TGTGCCAGCAGTGGCAGCTCCGTGGGAGGCTACACCTTC. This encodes CASSGSSVGGYTF.

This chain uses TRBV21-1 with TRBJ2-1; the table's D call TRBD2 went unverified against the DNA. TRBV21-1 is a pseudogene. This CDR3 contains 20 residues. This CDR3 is CASSTNQGTSGRARDGEQFF. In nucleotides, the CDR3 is TGTGCCAGCAGCACTAACCAAGGGACTAGCGGGAGGGCAAGGGACGGTGAGCAGTTCTTC.

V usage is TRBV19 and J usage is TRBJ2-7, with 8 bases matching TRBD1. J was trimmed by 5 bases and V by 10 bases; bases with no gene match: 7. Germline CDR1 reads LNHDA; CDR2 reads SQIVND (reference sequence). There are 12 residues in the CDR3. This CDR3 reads CATRQGNHEQYF. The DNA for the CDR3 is TGTGCCACCAGACAGGGGAACCACGAGCAGTACTTC.

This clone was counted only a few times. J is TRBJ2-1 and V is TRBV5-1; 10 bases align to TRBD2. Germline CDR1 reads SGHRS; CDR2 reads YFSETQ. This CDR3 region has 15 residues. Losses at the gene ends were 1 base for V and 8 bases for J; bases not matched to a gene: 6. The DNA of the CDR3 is TGCGCCAGCAGCTTGTTACTAGCGGGATCGGATGAGCAGTTCTTC. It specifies CASSLLLAGSDEQFF.

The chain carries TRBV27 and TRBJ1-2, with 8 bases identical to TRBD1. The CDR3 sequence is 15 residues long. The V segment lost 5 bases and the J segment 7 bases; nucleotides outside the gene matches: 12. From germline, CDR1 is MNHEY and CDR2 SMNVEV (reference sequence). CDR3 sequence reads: CASSPRTGLPFGYTF. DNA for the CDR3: TGTGCCAGCAGTCCCAGGACAGGGCTGCCCTTTGGCTACACCTTC.

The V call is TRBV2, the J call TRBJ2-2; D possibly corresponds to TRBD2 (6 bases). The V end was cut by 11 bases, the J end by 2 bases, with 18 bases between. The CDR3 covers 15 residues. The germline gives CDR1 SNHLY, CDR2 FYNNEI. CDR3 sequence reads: CAANSPGLNTGELFF. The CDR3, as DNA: TGTGCCGCAAACTCTCCGGGACTCAACACCGGGGAGCTGTTTTTT.

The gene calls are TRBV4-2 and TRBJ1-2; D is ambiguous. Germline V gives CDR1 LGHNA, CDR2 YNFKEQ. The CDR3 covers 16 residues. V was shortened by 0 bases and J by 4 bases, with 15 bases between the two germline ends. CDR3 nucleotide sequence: TGTGCCAGCAGCCAAGACGTGGGAGACTTCGTCTATGGCTACACCTTC. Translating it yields CASSQDVGDFVYGYTF.

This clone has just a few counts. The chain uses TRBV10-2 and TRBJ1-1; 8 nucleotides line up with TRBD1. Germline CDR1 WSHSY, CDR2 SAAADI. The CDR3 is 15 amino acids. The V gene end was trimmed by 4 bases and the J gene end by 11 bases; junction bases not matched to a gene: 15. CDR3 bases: TGCGCCAGCAGTGGGGGACAGGCTAGGTTCGGCGGGGCTTTCTTT. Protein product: CASSGGQARFGGAFF.

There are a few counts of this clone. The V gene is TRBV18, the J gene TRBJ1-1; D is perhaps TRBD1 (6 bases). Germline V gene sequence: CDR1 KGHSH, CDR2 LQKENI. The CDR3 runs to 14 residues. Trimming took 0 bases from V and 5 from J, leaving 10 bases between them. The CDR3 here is CASSPPQGRTEAFF. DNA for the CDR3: TGTGCCAGCTCACCACCGCAGGGGAGGACTGAAGCTTTCTTT.

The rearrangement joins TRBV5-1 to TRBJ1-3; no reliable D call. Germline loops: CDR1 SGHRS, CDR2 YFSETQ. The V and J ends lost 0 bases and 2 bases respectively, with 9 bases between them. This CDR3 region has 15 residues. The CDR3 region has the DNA TGCGCCAGCAGCTTGGGTGGAGAGACTGGAAACACCATATATTTT. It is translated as CASSLGGETGNTIYF.

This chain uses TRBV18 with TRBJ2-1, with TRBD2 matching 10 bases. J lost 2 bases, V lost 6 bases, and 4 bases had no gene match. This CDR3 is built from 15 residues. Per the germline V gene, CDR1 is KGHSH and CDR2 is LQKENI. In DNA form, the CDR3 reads TGTGCCAGCTCGTCACTAGCGGGAACCTACAATGAGCAGTTCTTC. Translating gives CASSSLAGTYNEQFF.

CDR3 sequence reads: CASSPPDRGSTNYGYTF. CDR3 in DNA: TGTGCCAGCTCACCACCGGACAGGGGATCTACTAACTATGGCTACACCTTC. The rearrangement uses TRBV18 and TRBJ1-2, with 9 bases that match TRBD1. The germline V gene encodes CDR1 KGHSH and CDR2 LQKENI. After removal of 0 bases from V and 0 bases from J, the junction contained 5 bases not matched to a gene. The length of the CDR3 is 17 residues.

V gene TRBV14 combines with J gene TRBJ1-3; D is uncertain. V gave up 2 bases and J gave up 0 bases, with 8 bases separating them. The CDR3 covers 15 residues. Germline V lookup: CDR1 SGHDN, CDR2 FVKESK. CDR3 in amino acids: CASSQQDYSGNTIYF. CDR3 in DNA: TGTGCCAGCAGCCAACAGGACTACTCTGGAAACACCATATATTTT.

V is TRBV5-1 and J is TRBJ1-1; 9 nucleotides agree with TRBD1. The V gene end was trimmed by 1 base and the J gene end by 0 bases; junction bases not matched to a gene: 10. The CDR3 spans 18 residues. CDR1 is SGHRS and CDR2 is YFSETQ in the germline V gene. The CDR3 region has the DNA TGCGCCAGCAGCTTGAGCCGAGACAGGGGGGATCTGAACACTGAAGCTTTCTTT. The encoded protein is CASSLSRDRGDLNTEAFF.

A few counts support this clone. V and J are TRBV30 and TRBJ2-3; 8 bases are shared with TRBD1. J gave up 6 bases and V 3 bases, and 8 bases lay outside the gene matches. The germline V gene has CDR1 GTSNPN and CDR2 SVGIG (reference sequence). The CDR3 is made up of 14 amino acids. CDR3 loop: CAWSRTGFRDTQYF. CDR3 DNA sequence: TGTGCCTGGAGCCGGACAGGGTTTAGGGATACGCAGTATTTT.